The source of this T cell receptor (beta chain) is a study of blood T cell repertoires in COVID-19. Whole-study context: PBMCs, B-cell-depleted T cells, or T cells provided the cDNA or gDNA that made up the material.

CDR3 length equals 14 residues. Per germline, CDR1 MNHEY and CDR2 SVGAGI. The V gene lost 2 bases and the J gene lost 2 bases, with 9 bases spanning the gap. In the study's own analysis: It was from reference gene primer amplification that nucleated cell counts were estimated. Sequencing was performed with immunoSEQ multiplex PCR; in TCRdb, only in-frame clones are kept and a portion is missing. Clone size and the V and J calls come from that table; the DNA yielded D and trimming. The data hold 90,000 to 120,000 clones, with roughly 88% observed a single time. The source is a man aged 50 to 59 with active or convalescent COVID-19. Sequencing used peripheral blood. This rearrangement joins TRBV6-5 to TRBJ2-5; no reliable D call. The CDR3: CASSYGQVQETQYF. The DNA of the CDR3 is TGTGCCAGCAGTTACGGGCAGGTGCAAGAGACCCAGTACTTC.